This is a list of T cell receptor beta chains from one sample in a study of blood T cell repertoires in COVID-19. Libraries were prepared by immunoSEQ multiplex PCR; TCRdb keeps only in-frame clonotypes and omits some of them. Counted here are fewer than 500,000 clones, around 84% occurring once; the ten biggest clones make up 1.1%. The specimen was peripheral blood. All receptors derive from a human donor with acute or convalescent COVID-19. The donor label of this sample is uncertain. CDR3s include the opening cysteine and the closing phenylalanine or tryptophan. A D gene is named only where the DNA matches it firmly. A row's size may be missing; if present it is once, few, many or a size class.

V gene: TRBV7-8; clone size: .; J gene: TRBJ1-1; D gene: TRBD1; CDR3 DNA: TGTGCCAGCAGCTCGCTAGGACAGGGGAGGATCGACACTGAAGCTTTCTTT; CDR3 protein: CASSSLGQGRIDTEAFF
V gene: TRBV2; clone size: few; J gene: TRBJ1-6; D gene: TRBD1; CDR3 DNA: TGTGCCAGCAGTTACAGGGGTCCTTTAAATTCACCCCTCCACTTT; CDR3 protein: CASSYRGPLNSPLHF
V gene: TRBV19; clone size: few; J gene: TRBJ1-1; D gene: .; CDR3 DNA: TGTGCCAGTAGTGACCGGGAACCAAACACTGAAGCTTTCTTT; CDR3 protein: CASSDREPNTEAFF
V gene: TRBV18; clone size: .; J gene: TRBJ2-2; D gene: .; CDR3 DNA: TGTGCCAGCTCACTAAAAACCCCAGGGTCGAACACCGGGGAGCTGTTTTTT; CDR3 protein: CASSLKTPGSNTGELFF
V gene: TRBV18; clone size: once; J gene: TRBJ2-2; D gene: TRBD2; CDR3 DNA: TGTGCCAGCTCATTGGGACTAGCGGGCGCGAACACCGGGGAGCTGTTTTTT; CDR3 protein: CASSLGLAGANTGELFF
V gene: TRBV5-1; clone size: .; J gene: TRBJ2-3; D gene: TRBD2; CDR3 DNA: TGCGCCAGCAGCTTCGGGGGGTCCTCAGATACGCAGTATTTT; CDR3 protein: CASSFGGSSDTQYF
V gene: TRBV27; clone size: .; J gene: TRBJ2-3; D gene: .; CDR3 DNA: TGTGCCAGCAGTTCCCTACCGGACTCGAACCCTAGCACAGATACGCAGTATTTT; CDR3 protein: CASSSLPDSNPSTDTQYF
V gene: TRBV5-1; clone size: once; J gene: TRBJ1-1; D gene: TRBD1; CDR3 DNA: TGCGCCAGCAGCGACGCCGGCCGGGGCAGGGGGCGTGTTGAAGCTTTCTTT; CDR3 protein: CASSDAGRGRGRVEAFF
V gene: TRBV30; clone size: .; J gene: TRBJ1-5; D gene: .; CDR3 DNA: TGTGCCTGGACGAGCCCGGGGAGGGGCAACAATCAGCCCCAGCATTTT; CDR3 protein: CAWTSPGRGNNQPQHF
V gene: TRBV7-2; clone size: .; J gene: TRBJ2-5; D gene: TRBD2; CDR3 DNA: TGTGCCAGCAGCTTCTCGCGGGGGGCTGGAGGGACCCAGTACTTC; CDR3 protein: CASSFSRGAGGTQYF
V gene: TRBV6-5; clone size: .; J gene: TRBJ2-5; D gene: .; CDR3 DNA: TGTGCCAGCACTTGGGAGTTTAATCTTGGGGAGACCCAGTACTTC; CDR3 protein: CASTWEFNLGETQYF
V gene: TRBV3-1/TRBV3-2; clone size: once; J gene: TRBJ2-6; D gene: .; CDR3 DNA: TGTGCCAGCAGCCAAGGGTCCAGGGCTGGGGCCAACGTCCTGACTTTC; CDR3 protein: CASSQGSRAGANVLTF
V gene: TRBV7-2; clone size: many; J gene: TRBJ1-1; D gene: .; CDR3 DNA: TGTGCCAGCAGCTTATGGGGAGGGGACACTGAAGCTTTCTTT; CDR3 protein: CASSLWGGDTEAFF
V gene: TRBV30; clone size: once; J gene: TRBJ1-1; D gene: .; CDR3 DNA: TGTGCCTGGAGTGCTACCGTCAGACGCGGAGCTTTCTTT; CDR3 protein: CAWSATVRRGAFF
V gene: TRBV30; clone size: .; J gene: TRBJ2-5; D gene: .; CDR3 DNA: TGTGCCTGGAACCCCAGCGCCGAGACCCAGTACTTC; CDR3 protein: CAWNPSAETQYF
V gene: TRBV6-5; clone size: .; J gene: TRBJ2-1; D gene: .; CDR3 DNA: TGTGCCAGCGGAAAAGGGGTCTCCTACAATGAGCAGTTCTTC; CDR3 protein: CASGKGVSYNEQFF
V gene: TRBV2; clone size: .; J gene: TRBJ2-7; D gene: .; CDR3 DNA: TGTGCCAGCAGTGGTTCCAGGAACAATTACGAGCAGTACTTC; CDR3 protein: CASSGSRNNYEQYF
V gene: TRBV5-5; clone size: many; J gene: TRBJ2-7; D gene: .; CDR3 DNA: TGTGCCAGCAGCTTGGACTACCCCCTCTACGAGCAGTACTTC; CDR3 protein: CASSLDYPLYEQYF
V gene: TRBV5-6; clone size: .; J gene: TRBJ1-2; D gene: .; CDR3 DNA: TGTGCCAGCAGCTCCTGGAGTTTGTACTATGGCTACACCTTC; CDR3 protein: CASSSWSLYYGYTF
V gene: TRBV19; clone size: .; J gene: TRBJ2-5; D gene: .; CDR3 DNA: TGTGCCAGTAGTATAAGTCGCGGGCGAGAGACCCAGTACTTC; CDR3 protein: CASSISRGRETQYF
V gene: TRBV18; clone size: .; J gene: TRBJ1-6; D gene: .; CDR3 DNA: TGTGCCAGCTCACCTCGGACAGATAATTCACCCCTCCACTTT; CDR3 protein: CASSPRTDNSPLHF
V gene: TRBV6-5; clone size: .; J gene: TRBJ1-1; D gene: TRBD1; CDR3 DNA: TGTGCCAGCCACAGGGGTAGAATGAGCACTGAAGCTTTCTTT; CDR3 protein: CASHRGRMSTEAFF
V gene: TRBV2; clone size: .; J gene: TRBJ2-1; D gene: .; CDR3 DNA: TGTGCCAGCAGTGCTACAGGGAAAACCTACAATGAGCAGTTCTTC; CDR3 protein: CASSATGKTYNEQFF
V gene: TRBV15; clone size: .; J gene: TRBJ2-3; D gene: .; CDR3 DNA: TGTGCCACCAGCAGAGGGCAGTTAAATACAGATACGCAGTATTTT; CDR3 protein: CATSRGQLNTDTQYF
V gene: TRBV11-2; clone size: .; J gene: TRBJ2-7; D gene: TRBD2; CDR3 DNA: TGTGCCAGCAGCTTACTAGCGGGCTACGAGCAGTACTTC; CDR3 protein: CASSLLAGYEQYF
V gene: TRBV18; clone size: .; J gene: TRBJ1-1; D gene: .; CDR3 DNA: TGTGCCAGCTCACCAGGACACCCGAACACTGAAGCTTTCTTT; CDR3 protein: CASSPGHPNTEAFF